The 26 T cell receptor beta chains listed next were all sequenced from one sample in a study of T cells in Graves' hyperthyroidism and ophthalmopathy. It was RNA transcripts that yielded the amplified TCR beta CDR3 regions. TCR CDR3 underwent first-round RT-PCR with the HTBI primer set. TCRdb reprocessed the multiplex PCR reads via MiXCR and lists one record per CDR3 protein. The sample has roughly 150,000 distinct CDR3 sequences; approximately 9% are singletons. Sequencing was carried out using blood. These receptors were collected from a woman between 18 and 30 years old with Graves' hyperthyroidism that later progressed to Graves' ophthalmopathy.

This clonotype was counted at least ten times. The junction departs from germline at one end; a sequencing error may be responsible. The V call is TRBV29-1, the J call TRBJ2-3, with D possibly being TRBD1 (6 bases). The germline V gene encodes CDR1 SQVTM and CDR2 ANQGSEA. This CDR3 contains 12 residues. CDR3 sequence (DNA): TGCAGCGTCGAAGGGGGAACAGATACGCAGTATTTT. It specifies CSVEGGTDTQYF.

This clonotype was recorded many times. The chain employs TRBV19 and TRBJ2-7; D is uncertain. CDR3 size: 17 residues. CDR1 is LNHDA and CDR2 is SQIVND in the germline V gene (reference sequence). The V end was cut by 6 bases, the J end by 4 bases, with 25 bases between. CDR3 amino acids: CASSPIPLPTTPYEQYF. The CDR3, as DNA: TGTGCCAGTAGCCCCATCCCGCTACCTACGACCCCTTACGAGCAGTACTTC.

This clonotype has a count of ten or more. J is TRBJ1-4 and V is TRBV28; 11 bases agree with TRBD1. The CDR3 totals 14 residues. With 3 bases clipped from V and 12 bases from J, the junction kept 6 bases outside the gene matches. Germline V lookup: CDR1 MDHEN, CDR2 SYDVKM. The CDR3 region has the DNA TGTGCCAGCAGTTTCCTCGGACAGGGGGCTGAACTGTTTTTT. Its protein is CASSFLGQGAELFF.

This clonotype was counted only a few times. The chain joins TRBV9 to TRBJ2-1; either TRBD1 or TRBD2 may supply D (5 bases each). Per germline, CDR1 SGDLS and CDR2 YYNGEE. Trimming pared 0 bases from V and 14 bases from J, leaving 18 bases between. The CDR3 length is 14 residues. CDR3 in DNA: TGTGCCAGCAGCGTAGCTAGCCAGGGAACGGAAGAGTTCTTC. Its protein product is CASSVASQGTEEFF.

This clonotype was detected ten times or more. This chain joins TRBV24-1 and TRBJ2-2; a possible D gene is TRBD2 (6 bases). The CDR3 has 15 residues. V was cut by 4 bases and J by 5 bases, with 13 bases left in between. The germline CDR1 and CDR2 sequences are KGHDR and SFDVKD. The chain's CDR3 is CATSDWDSVTGELFF. In DNA, the CDR3 is TGTGCCACCAGTGACTGGGACTCCGTAACCGGGGAGCTGTTTTTT.

At least ten counts were recorded for this clonotype. The rearrangement joins TRBV20-1 to TRBJ1-6; 9 bases are a match to TRBD1. V gave up 4 bases and J gave up 9 bases; unmatched junction bases: 4. This CDR3 region has 13 residues. CDR1 and CDR2 from the germline V gene are DFQATT and SNEGSKA (reference sequence). The CDR3 sequence is CSAIGTGPSPLHF. The DNA for the CDR3 is TGCAGTGCTATCGGGACAGGGCCTTCACCCCTCCACTTT.

This clonotype was observed at least ten times. The chain is built from TRBV6-1 and TRBJ2-2; D might be TRBD1 or TRBD2, each matching 6 bases. The CDR3 contains 17 residues. CDR1 is MNHNS and CDR2 is SASEGT in the germline V gene. Trimming removed 3 bases from V and 6 bases from J, with 20 bases in between. The CDR3 DNA reads as TGTGCCAGCAGTGAGGGCCCCCCGGGGGCGCGATCCGGGGAGCTGTTTTTT. It encodes CASSEGPPGARSGELFF.

The chain combines TRBV5-1 with TRBJ2-3; 10 nucleotides line up with TRBD1. The ends lost 3 bases at V and 4 bases at J; junction bases unmatched: 2. This CDR3 has 14 residues. Germline assignment: CDR1 SGHRS and CDR2 YFSETQ. DNA for the CDR3: TGCGCCAGCAGCTGGGACAGGGGAGCAGATACGCAGTATTTT. Translated: CASSWDRGADTQYF.

This clonotype has a count of ten or more. This chain links TRBV20-1 with TRBJ2-1; D might be TRBD1 or TRBD2, each matching 5 bases. With 3 bases removed from V and 5 bases from J, the gap between germline ends came to 14 bases. CDR1 and CDR2 from the germline V gene are DFQATT and SNEGSKA (reference sequence). The CDR3 consists of 14 residues. The CDR3 region has the DNA TGCAGTGCTAGGGGTATACGGGACGACAATGAGCAGTTCTTC. Translated, it gives CSARGIRDDNEQFF.

In this sample, this clonotype turned up a few times. The rearrangement uses TRBV6-4 and TRBJ1-1; D remains unclear. The germline CDR1 and CDR2 sequences are MRHNA and SNTAGT. Trimming shortened V by 9 bases and J by 2 bases, and 13 bases separated the two germline ends. This CDR3 is built from 13 residues. In DNA, the CDR3 is TGTGCCAGTCGACCTCCCAGAAACACTGAAGCTTTCTTT. It specifies CASRPPRNTEAFF.

At least ten counts were recorded for this clonotype. This chain connects TRBV7-9 to TRBJ2-7, with 8 bases fitting TRBD1. The germline V gene has CDR1 SEHNR and CDR2 FQNEAQ (reference sequence). V dropped 4 bases and J dropped 1; count of bases not matched to a gene: 3. The CDR3 sequence is 14 residues long. CDR3 region: CASSWGQVSYEQYF. DNA of the CDR3: TGTGCCAGCAGCTGGGGACAGGTGTCCTACGAGCAGTACTTC.

This clonotype was detected only a few times. V is TRBV5-4 and J is TRBJ2-3, with D perhaps matching TRBD1 or TRBD2 (5 bases each). Germline V gene lookup returns CDR1 SGHNT and CDR2 YYREEE (reference sequence). The CDR3 runs to 15 residues. V shed 0 bases and J shed 4 bases, with 12 bases lying between them. In DNA, the CDR3 is TGTGCCAGCAGCTTGGGGGGCGCGAGGGCAGATACGCAGTATTTT. Translating it yields CASSLGGARADTQYF. The variable domain in full, with the rest retrieved from reference TRBV5-4 and TRBJ2-3, is ETGVTQSPTHLIKTRGQQVTLRCSSQSGHNTVSWYQQALGQGPQFIFQYYREEENGRGNFPPRFSGLQFPNYSSELNVNALELDDSALYLCASSLGGARADTQYFGPGTRLTVL.

This clonotype came up many times. CDR3 in DNA: TGTGCCACCAGTCCGGGGGCGCCCACCGGGGAGCTGTTTTTT. Residues: CATSPGAPTGELFF. This chain connects TRBV24-1 to TRBJ2-2, with D possibly called TRBD1 or TRBD2 (6 bases each). The CDR3 runs 14 residues. CDR1 is KGHDR, CDR2 SFDVKD, per germline. Between the trimmed V and J ends, which lost 6 bases and 4 bases, there was a span of 11 bases.

This clonotype was detected ten times or more. This chain joins TRBV7-8 and TRBJ2-7; D unresolved. Trimming left V 2 bases short and J 4 bases short, with 3 bases between. The CDR3 runs to 11 residues. CDR1 is SGHVS and CDR2 is FQNEAQ in the germline V gene. The CDR3 DNA reads as TGTGCCAGCAGCTTACGGTACGAGCAGTACTTC. Amino acid sequence: CASSLRYEQYF. The variable domain in full, completed from reference TRBV7-8 and TRBJ2-7, reads GAGVSQSPRYKVAKRGQDVALRCDPISGHVSLFWYQQALGQGPEFLTYFQNEAQLDKSGLPSDRFFAERPEGSVSTLKIQRTQQEDSAVYLCASSLRYEQYFGPGTRLTVT.

The rearrangement joins TRBV27 to TRBJ2-7; maybe TRBD1 (5 bases). This CDR3 contains 14 residues. V lost 4 bases and J lost 2, with 12 bases in between. CDR1 and CDR2 (germline): MNHEY, SMNVEV (reference sequence). CDR3 loop: CASSYQGRAYEQYF. CDR3 DNA: TGTGCCAGCAGTTACCAGGGTCGGGCCTACGAGCAGTACTTC.

This clonotype was picked up many times. The chain uses TRBV28 and TRBJ1-5, with 9 bases matching TRBD1. V lost 5 bases to trimming and J lost 3 bases; unmatched junction nucleotides: 11. CDR3 length equals 17 residues. The germline CDR1 and CDR2 sequences are MDHEN and SYDVKM. In nucleotides, the CDR3 is TGTGCCAGCAGTCTTCCCCGGGACAGGGTGAACAATCAGCCCCAGCATTTT. Its protein is CASSLPRDRVNNQPQHF.

As to this clonotype: Just one base apart from a much larger clone, this may be a read error. The chain carries TRBV24-1 and TRBJ2-6; TRBD2 matches at 11 bases. Germline V gene lookup returns CDR1 KGHDR and CDR2 SFDVKD. The CDR3 length is 18 residues. The CDR3 sequence is CATSDIAGGTSGANVLAF. The CDR3 DNA sequence: TGTGCCACCAGTGACATAGCGGGAGGGACCTCTGGGGCCAACGTCCTGGCTTTC.

The V gene is TRBV20-1, the J gene TRBJ2-7; D possibly corresponds to TRBD1 (5 bases). Germline V gives CDR1 DFQATT, CDR2 SNEGSKA (reference sequence). This CDR3 spans 15 amino acids. Trimming left V 2 bases short and J 7 bases short, with 21 bases between. CDR3 loop: CSARNEGQSVLEQYF. CDR3 DNA sequence: TGCAGTGCTAGAAACGAAGGACAAAGTGTCTTGGAGCAGTACTTC.

This clonotype has ten or more counts. The chain joins TRBV5-5 to TRBJ1-5; D ambiguous. The CDR3 is made up of 12 amino acids. Germline V CDR1 and CDR2: SGHKS, YYEKEE (reference sequence). Trimming took off 1 base at V and 3 bases at J, with 2 bases between the two ends. CDR3 DNA sequence: TGTGCCAGCAGCTTGCCCAATCAGCCCCAGCATTTT. Amino acid sequence: CASSLPNQPQHF. Full variable domain (missing parts from reference TRBV5-5 and TRBJ1-5): DAGVTQSPTHLIKTRGQQVTLRCSPISGHKSVSWYQQVLGQGPQFIFQYYEKEERGRGNFPDRFSARQFPNYSSELNVNALLLGDSALYLCASSLPNQPQHFGDGTRLSIL.

This clonotype was observed many times. The rearrangement links TRBV2 to TRBJ2-1, with D maybe TRBD2 (6 bases). From germline, CDR1 is SNHLY and CDR2 FYNNEI. With 3 bases removed from V and 3 bases from J, the gap between germline ends came to 12 bases. The CDR3 contains 15 residues. The CDR3 sequence is CASSDGGRNYNEQFF. Written as DNA, the CDR3 is TGTGCCAGCAGTGATGGAGGGCGAAACTACAATGAGCAGTTCTTC.

This clonotype was counted ten times or more. The genes are TRBV7-2 and TRBJ2-7, with 11 bases identical to TRBD2. Per the germline V gene, CDR1 is SGHTA and CDR2 is FQGNSA. The CDR3 consists of 15 residues. J gave up 2 bases and V 4 bases, and 4 bases lay outside the gene matches. The CDR3 coding sequence is TGTGCCAGCAGCTCAACTAGCGGGGGTACCTACGAGCAGTACTTC. Translating gives CASSSTSGGTYEQYF.

This clonotype has ten or more counts. This rearrangement joins TRBV2 to TRBJ2-6, with D perhaps matching TRBD1 (7 bases). The CDR3 has 15 amino acids. Germline V gives CDR1 SNHLY, CDR2 FYNNEI. V was pared by 8 bases and J by 0 bases, with 11 bases between. The CDR3 reads CASRGTVSGANVLTF. As DNA, the CDR3 is TGTGCCAGCCGGGGGACAGTCTCTGGGGCCAACGTCCTGACTTTC.

This clonotype was observed at least ten times. The junction shows a germline mismatch at one end, possibly a read error. This rearrangement joins TRBV11-2 to TRBJ2-7, with D possibly TRBD2 on 5 matching bases. The CDR3 totals 17 residues. In germline, CDR1 is SGHAT, CDR2 FQNNGV. The chain's CDR3 is CANSPLSSGRVAYEQYF. The CDR3 DNA is TGTGCCAACAGCCCCTTGAGTAGTGGGAGAGTCGCCTACGAGCAGTACTTC.

This clonotype showed up many times. This chain links TRBV19 with TRBJ2-7; 11 bases line up with TRBD2. Germline assignment: CDR1 LNHDA and CDR2 SQIVND (reference sequence). The CDR3 extends over 15 amino acids. Trimming cost V 1 base and J 5 bases; bases outside gene matches: 4. DNA for the CDR3: TGTGCCAGTAGTATAGCTACTAGCGGGAGTGACGAGCAGTACTTC. Its protein product is CASSIATSGSDEQYF.

This clonotype came up many times. The V call is TRBV15, the J call TRBJ1-4; TRBD1 is a possible D gene (6 bases). This CDR3 has 16 amino acids. Trimming took 2 bases from V and 4 from J, leaving 14 bases between them. Germline assignment: CDR1 LNHNV and CDR2 YYDKDF (reference sequence). The CDR3 nucleotides read TGTGCCACCAGCAGACTGCCGGGACACGGTAATGAAAAACTGTTTTTT. It is translated as CATSRLPGHGNEKLFF.

The chain joins TRBV20-1 to TRBJ2-3, with TRBD2 matching over 9 bases. J lost 4 bases, V lost 2 bases, and 7 bases had no gene match. The CDR3 is 15 amino acids. From germline, CDR1 is DFQATT and CDR2 SNEGSKA (reference sequence). DNA of the CDR3: TGCAGTGCTAGAAGGCGGGAGGGCCTGGCAGATACGCAGTATTTT. It yields the protein CSARRREGLADTQYF.